The 2 T cell receptor beta chains below were found in one sample sequenced in a study of T-cell memory formation after mild COVID-19. A single record per CDR3 protein comes from TCRdb applying MiXCR to the 5' RACE reads. Among approximately 440,000 distinct CDR3 sequences listed, around 20% were seen once. The sample comprised PBMCs or a T cell subset sorted from them (not recorded which). All receptors derive from an adult woman who had mild COVID-19 (a few samples of this study predate the infection). Cell type and time point are not known.

V gene TRBV6-5 combines with J gene TRBJ2-7; D is undetermined. This CDR3 has 12 residues. Trimming took off 4 bases at V and 1 base at J, with 5 bases between the two ends. Germline CDR1 and CDR2: MNHEY and SVGAGI. The CDR3 DNA is TGTGCCAGCAGTTCCTGGTCCTACGAGCAGTACTTC. Translation: CASSSWSYEQYF.

Only a few counts were recorded for this clonotype. The chain links TRBV6-1 to TRBJ1-5; D possibly corresponds to TRBD1 (5 bases). Trimming cost V 3 bases and J 3 bases, with 21 bases left between them. The length of the CDR3 is 18 residues. Germline V CDR1 and CDR2: MNHNS, SASEGT. CDR3 sequence (DNA): TGTGCCAGCAGTGATAGTTTAGCCGGGACTTTCTACAATCAGCCCCAGCATTTT. It yields the protein CASSDSLAGTFYNQPQHF.